This T cell receptor beta chain was captured in a study of blood T cells in healthy people across ages (dated by TCRdb to the mid-2010s). For the study in its entirety: In model experiments, template switching captured about one uniquely barcoded TCR beta cDNA molecule for every two T cells. Using deep sequencing normalized with unique cDNA molecular identifiers, the study measured how TCR beta repertoire diversity changes with age. The donors were split into four age groups: young (average roughly 15 years), middle-aged (39), aged (approximately 60) and long-lived (approximately 80). To avoid experimental bias, donors of different ages were spread randomly across the sequencing lanes. Two additional independent replicas of 1 million unique cDNA reads from the same blood draw were analyzed for two donors (one aged 18 to 30 and one aged 80 or older). Beyond this particular receptor, the publication reports: Estimates of total diversity from one million sequenced T cells were regarded as lower bounds and underestimates. Observed TCR beta diversity per million T cells fell roughly linearly with age, and a significant reduction was already apparent by age roughly 41. There was a strong correlation between observed TCR beta diversity and the percentage of naive T cells measured by flow cytometry. The long-lived group showed more naive CD4+ T cells, fewer expanded clones and increased TCR diversity than the aged group, suggesting age selection. Donor CMV infection status was unknown, potentially confounding age-related changes in expanded clonotypes. Because profiling used bulk unsorted PBMCs, naive and antigen-experienced compartments could not be compared conclusively.

Systemically healthy Caucasian individuals from Russia, about 38 in total and aged roughly 6 to 100 years, were included as donors. Each donor gave about 9.8 milliliters of peripheral blood, drawn into EDTA-treated Vacutainer tubes. PBMCs were isolated by Ficoll-Paque density-gradient centrifugation, with at least 6.5 million obtained per sample. Trizol reagent was used to extract total RNA from PBMCs, with at least 5.5 micrograms per sample. The percentages of naive CD45RAhigh/CD27high T cells were determined by flow cytometry on a PBMC aliquot from every donor. In regard to this clonotype: Its antigen is unknown. Base qualities are not provided; no much larger clone lies one nucleotide away.

Library method: 5' RACE. Sequencing used an Illumina HiSeq 2500. The second PCR ran for about 6 to 12 cycles and used a J-beta primer mix along with a sample-barcoded 5' primer. A template-switch 5' adaptor carrying 12 random nucleotides introduced a unique molecular identifier onto each TCR beta cDNA molecule. Each sample yielded at least 2.5 million CDR3-containing paired-end reads. First-strand cDNA was synthesized from all RNA with the Mint cDNA synthesis kit, primed by a TRBC-specific oligonucleotide. After uracil-DNA glycosylase treatment, a first 18-cycle PCR used universal primers M1SS and BC2_uni_R on all cDNA. In the authors' own workflow: Each sample was normalized by randomly selecting 1 million high-quality reads, each carrying a distinct molecular identifier. Instead of being binned into consensus sequences, reads that shared molecular identifiers were thrown out. CDR3 identification, clonotype clustering and error correction used MiTCR with a Q25 quality threshold and the strictest error-elimination algorithm. A nonparametric unseen species model with Euler transformation was used to estimate a lower bound on total TCR beta diversity. TCRdb redid the processing of the public reads, applying fastp at Q25 and MiXCR, and retained in-frame beta chains. Each entry is one CDR3 protein sequence, shown with its most common DNA and genes. TCRdb's processing, not the authors' own work, is the source of the V and J calls. Here the sample has around 780,000 distinct CDR3 sequences; roughly 50% occur a single time. Jointly, the top ten make up under 30% of the sample.

Material: blood. The receptor comes from a middle-aged man in good health.

The CDR3 reads CASSYGRGQGSGYTF. The nucleotide sequence reads as follows: TGTGCCAGCAGTTACGGTCGGGGACAGGGAAGTGGCTACACCTTC. Here the chain combines TRBV6-2 or TRBV6-3 and TRBJ1-2; 9 bases in the middle match TRBD1. Trimmed from V: 2 bases; trimmed from J: 7 bases; junction bases lacking a gene match: 8. From a lookup of the germline V gene, CDR1 and CDR2 are MNHEY and SVGEGT. There are 15 amino acids in the CDR3, from cysteine to phenylalanine inclusive. The read is trimmed to its CDR3 DNA, 45 bases read in frame from base 1.